This is a list of T cell receptor beta chains from one sample in a study of blood T cell repertoires in COVID-19. Sequenced by immunoSEQ multiplex PCR; TCRdb stores in-frame clones only, minus some. Of a few hundred thousand clones in the sample, 75% to 90% were seen once. The specimen sequenced was PBMCs or T cells enriched from blood (not recorded which). Receptors were obtained from a man aged 25-40 years who had recovered from COVID-19. Each CDR3 is given without its conserved first and last residue. A D gene is named only where the DNA matches it firmly. Clone size appears in some rows only: once, few, many, or a class for an expanded clone.

d_call clone_size v_call cdr3_aa
TRBD1 NA TRBV19 ASSFRTGQTEKLF
NA NA TRBV30 AWSLRWEKVPPAGEQY
TRBD2 NA TRBV7-3 ASSLRGTTADTQY
NA NA TRBV28 ASSSGGKTEAF
NA NA TRBV7-2 ASSLELALDNEQF
TRBD1 NA TRBV28 ASSPGTGGANIQY
TRBD2 once TRBV7-9 ASSKASGTSYEQY
NA NA TRBV28 ASSPKGQSKTEAF
TRBD1 once TRBV4-1 ASSQAPGQAGNTIY
NA NA TRBV10-3 AIGREEPYNEQF
NA once TRBV7-2 ASSPTGDGYTEAF
NA NA TRBV2 ASSEFSYNEQF
TRBD2 NA TRBV5-1 ASSIYSGTSTDTQY
NA NA TRBV27 ASSGQFSGYEQY
NA NA TRBV5-1 ASSSQQGSGSPLH
NA NA TRBV24-1 ATSDWPGELF
NA NA TRBV30 AWSAHMLNTEAF
NA NA TRBV5-4 ASSLKIGLSTDTQY
NA NA TRBV3-1/TRBV3-2 ASSQERQGPYEQY
TRBD2 NA TRBV30 AWSQVAGAWEQF
NA NA TRBV19 ASSRRELYSNQPQH
TRBD1 NA TRBV3-1/TRBV3-2 ASSWTGRRPYEKLF
TRBD2 NA TRBV28 ASSGTSGGYNEQF
NA NA TRBV5-1 ASSRSGVSSPLH
TRBD2 NA TRBV11-2 ASNGEGYNEQF
TRBD2 NA TRBV15 ATSRPTSGSRHEQY
TRBD1 NA TRBV18 ASSPGTGGNQPQH
NA NA TRBV6-5 ASRRGIEQF